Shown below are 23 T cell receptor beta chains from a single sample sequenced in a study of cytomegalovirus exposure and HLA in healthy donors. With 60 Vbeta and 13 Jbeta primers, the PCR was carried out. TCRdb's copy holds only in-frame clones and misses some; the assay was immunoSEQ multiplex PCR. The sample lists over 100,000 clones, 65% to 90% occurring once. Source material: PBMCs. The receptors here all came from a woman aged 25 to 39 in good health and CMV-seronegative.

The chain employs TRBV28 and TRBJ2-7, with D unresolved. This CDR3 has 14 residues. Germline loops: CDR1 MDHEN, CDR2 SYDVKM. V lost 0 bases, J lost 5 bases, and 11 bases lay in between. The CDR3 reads CASSLWVDGHEQYF. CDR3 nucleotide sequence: TGTGCCAGCAGTTTATGGGTGGATGGGCACGAGCAGTACTTC.

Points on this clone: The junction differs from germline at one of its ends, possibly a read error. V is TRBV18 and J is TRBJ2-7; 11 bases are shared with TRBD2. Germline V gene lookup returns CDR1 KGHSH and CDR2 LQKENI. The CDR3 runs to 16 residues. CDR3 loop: CASSPNPSGRIYGQYF. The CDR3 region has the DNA TGTGCCAGCTCTCCAAATCCTAGCGGGAGGATTTACGGGCAGTACTTC.

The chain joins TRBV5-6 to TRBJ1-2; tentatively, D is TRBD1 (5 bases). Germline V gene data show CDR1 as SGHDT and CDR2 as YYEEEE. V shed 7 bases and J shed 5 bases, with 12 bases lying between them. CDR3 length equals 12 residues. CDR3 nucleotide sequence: TGTGCCAGCGGCCCACCAGGGTATGGCTACACCTTC. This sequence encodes CASGPPGYGYTF.

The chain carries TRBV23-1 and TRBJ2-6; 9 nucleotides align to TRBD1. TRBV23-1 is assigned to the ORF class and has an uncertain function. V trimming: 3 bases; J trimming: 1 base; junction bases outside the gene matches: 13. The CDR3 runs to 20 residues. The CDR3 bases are TGCGCCAGCAGTCATGGGGGAAGTCCGGGACAGGGTTCTGGGGCCAACGTCCTGACTTTC. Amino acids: CASSHGGSPGQGSGANVLTF.

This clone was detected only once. The CDR3 region is CASSSAGANEQFF. In DNA, the CDR3 is TGTGCCAGCAGCTCAGCGGGGGCGAATGAGCAGTTCTTC. V and J are TRBV11-2 and TRBJ2-1, with TRBD2 identical over 8 bases. The germline V gene has CDR1 SGHAT and CDR2 FQNNGV. The ends lost 4 bases at V and 7 bases at J; junction bases unmatched: 3. This CDR3 spans 13 amino acids.

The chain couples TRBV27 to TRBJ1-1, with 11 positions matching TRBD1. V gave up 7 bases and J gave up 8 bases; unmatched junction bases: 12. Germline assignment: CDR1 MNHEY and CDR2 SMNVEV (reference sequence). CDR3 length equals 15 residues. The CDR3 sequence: CASIFPGTGGLEAFF. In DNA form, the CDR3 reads TGTGCCAGCATATTTCCGGGGACAGGGGGTCTCGAAGCTTTCTTT.

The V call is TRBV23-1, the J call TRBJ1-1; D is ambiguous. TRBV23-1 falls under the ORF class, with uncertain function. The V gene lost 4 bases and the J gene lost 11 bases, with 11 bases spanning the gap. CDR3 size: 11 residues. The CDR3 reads CASSRFYGAFF. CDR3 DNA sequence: TGCGCCAGCAGTCGATTTTACGGGGCTTTCTTT.

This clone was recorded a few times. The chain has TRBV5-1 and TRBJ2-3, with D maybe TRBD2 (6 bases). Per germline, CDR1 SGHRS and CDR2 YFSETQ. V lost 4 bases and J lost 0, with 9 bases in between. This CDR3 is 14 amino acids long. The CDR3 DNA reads TGCGCCAGCAGCCGAGGGACTAGCACAGATACGCAGTATTTT. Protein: CASSRGTSTDTQYF.

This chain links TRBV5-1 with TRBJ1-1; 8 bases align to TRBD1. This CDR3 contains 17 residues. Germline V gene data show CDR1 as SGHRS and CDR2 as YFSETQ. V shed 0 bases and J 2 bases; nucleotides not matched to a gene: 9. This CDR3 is CASSLGSGTGLNTEAFF. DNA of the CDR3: TGCGCCAGCAGCTTGGGGTCCGGGACAGGACTAAACACTGAAGCTTTCTTT.

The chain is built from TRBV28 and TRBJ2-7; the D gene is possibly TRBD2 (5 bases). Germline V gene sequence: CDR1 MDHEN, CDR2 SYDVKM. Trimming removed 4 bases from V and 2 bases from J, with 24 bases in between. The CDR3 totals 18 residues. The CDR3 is CASSSYSGEEPRTYEQYF. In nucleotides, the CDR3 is TGTGCCAGCAGTTCCTACAGCGGAGAAGAACCGCGGACCTACGAGCAGTACTTC.

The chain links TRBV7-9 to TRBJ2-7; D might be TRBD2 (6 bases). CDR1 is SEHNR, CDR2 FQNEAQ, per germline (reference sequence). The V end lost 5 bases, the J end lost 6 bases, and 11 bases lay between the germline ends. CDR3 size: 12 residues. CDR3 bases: TGTGCCAGCAGCCACGGGACTCCCGAGCAGTACTTC. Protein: CASSHGTPEQYF.

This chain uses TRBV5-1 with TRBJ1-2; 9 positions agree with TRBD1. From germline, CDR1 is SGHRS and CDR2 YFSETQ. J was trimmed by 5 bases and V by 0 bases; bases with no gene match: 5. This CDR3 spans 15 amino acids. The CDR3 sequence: CASSLAQGAGYGYTF. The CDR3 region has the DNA TGCGCCAGCAGCTTGGCACAGGGGGCTGGGTATGGCTACACCTTC.

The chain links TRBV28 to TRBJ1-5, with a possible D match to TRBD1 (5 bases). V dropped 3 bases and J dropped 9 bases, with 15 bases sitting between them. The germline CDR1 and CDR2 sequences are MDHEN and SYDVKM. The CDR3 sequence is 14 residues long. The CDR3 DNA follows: TGTGCCAGCAGTTTGCCGGACGGGGGTGGGCCCCAGCATTTT. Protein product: CASSLPDGGGPQHF.

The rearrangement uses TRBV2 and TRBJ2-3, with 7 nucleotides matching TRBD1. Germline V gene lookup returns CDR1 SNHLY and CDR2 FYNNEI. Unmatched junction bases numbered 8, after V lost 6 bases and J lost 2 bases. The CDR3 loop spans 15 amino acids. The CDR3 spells CASRAGTDLTDTQYF. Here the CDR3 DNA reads TGTGCCAGCAGGGCCGGGACAGACCTCACAGATACGCAGTATTTT.

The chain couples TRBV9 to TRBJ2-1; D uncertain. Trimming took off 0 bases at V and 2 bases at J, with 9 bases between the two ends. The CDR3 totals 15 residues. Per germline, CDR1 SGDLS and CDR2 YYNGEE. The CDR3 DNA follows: TGTGCCAGCAGCGTAGTCCCGGGTACCTACAATGAGCAGTTCTTC. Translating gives CASSVVPGTYNEQFF.

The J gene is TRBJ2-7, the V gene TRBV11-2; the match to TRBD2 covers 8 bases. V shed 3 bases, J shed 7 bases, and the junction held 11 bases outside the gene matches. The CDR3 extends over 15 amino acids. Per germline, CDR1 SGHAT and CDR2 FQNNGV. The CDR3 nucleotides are TGTGCCAGCAGCTTCCTTAGCGGGAATCTGGGTGAGCAGTACTTC. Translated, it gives CASSFLSGNLGEQYF. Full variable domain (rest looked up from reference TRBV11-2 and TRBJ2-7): EAGVAQSPRYKIIEKRQSVAFWCNPISGHATLYWYQQILGQGPKLLIQFQNNGVVDDSQLPKDRFSAERLKGVDSTLKIQPAKLEDSAVYLCASSFLSGNLGEQYFGPGTRLTVT.

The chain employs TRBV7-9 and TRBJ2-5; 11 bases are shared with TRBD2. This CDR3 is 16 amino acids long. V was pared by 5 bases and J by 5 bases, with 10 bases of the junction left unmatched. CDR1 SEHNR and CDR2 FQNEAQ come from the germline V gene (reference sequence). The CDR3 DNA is TGTGCCAGCAGCCGCGGGACTAGCGGAGGGGGGGAGACCCAGTACTTC. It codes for CASSRGTSGGGETQYF.

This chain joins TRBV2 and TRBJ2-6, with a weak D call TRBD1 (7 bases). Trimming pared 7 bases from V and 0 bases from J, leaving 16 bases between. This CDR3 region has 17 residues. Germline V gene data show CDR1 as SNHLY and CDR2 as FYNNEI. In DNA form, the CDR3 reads TGTGCCAGCACCAGGGGGGCCGGGGGCTCTGGGGCCAACGTCCTGACTTTC. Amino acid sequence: CASTRGAGGSGANVLTF.

The CDR3 reads CASSVSPGLGISKTQYF. In nucleotides, the CDR3 is TGTGCCAGCAGTGTATCACCGGGACTAGGAATTTCGAAGACCCAGTACTTC. The rearrangement links TRBV28 to TRBJ2-5; 8 nucleotides match TRBD2. With 5 bases clipped from V and 6 bases from J, the junction kept 17 bases outside the gene matches. Germline V gives CDR1 MDHEN, CDR2 SYDVKM. The CDR3 runs 17 residues.

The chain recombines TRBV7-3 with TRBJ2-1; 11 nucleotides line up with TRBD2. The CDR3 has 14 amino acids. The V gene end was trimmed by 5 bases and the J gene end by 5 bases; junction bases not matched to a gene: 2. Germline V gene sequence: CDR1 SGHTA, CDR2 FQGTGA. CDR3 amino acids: CASSISGRDNEQFF. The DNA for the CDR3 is TGTGCCAGCAGCATTAGCGGGAGGGACAATGAGCAGTTCTTC.

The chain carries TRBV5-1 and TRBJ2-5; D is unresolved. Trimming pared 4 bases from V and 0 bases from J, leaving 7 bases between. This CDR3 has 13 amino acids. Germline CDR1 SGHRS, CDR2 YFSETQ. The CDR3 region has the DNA TGCGCCAGCAGCCGTCAGTACCAAGAGACCCAGTACTTC. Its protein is CASSRQYQETQYF.

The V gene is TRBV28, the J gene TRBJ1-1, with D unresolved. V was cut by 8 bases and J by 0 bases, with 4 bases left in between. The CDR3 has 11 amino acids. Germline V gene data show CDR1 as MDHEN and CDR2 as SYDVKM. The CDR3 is CASLMNTEAFF. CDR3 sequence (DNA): TGTGCCAGCCTAATGAACACTGAAGCTTTCTTT.

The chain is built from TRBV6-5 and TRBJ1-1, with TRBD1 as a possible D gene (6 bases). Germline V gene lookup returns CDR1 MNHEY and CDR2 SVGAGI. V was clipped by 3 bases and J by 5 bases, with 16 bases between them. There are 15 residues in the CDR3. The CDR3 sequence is CASSYWNRETTEAFF. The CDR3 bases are TGTGCCAGCAGTTATTGGAACAGGGAGACTACTGAAGCTTTCTTT.